The 7 T cell receptor beta chains in this list originate from one sample, sequenced in a study of Graves' ophthalmopathy and Graves' hyperthyroidism. The authors amplified TCR beta CDR3 regions from RNA transcripts. Second-round multiplex PCR came after first-round RT-PCR with HTBI primers. TCRdb passed the multiplex PCR reads through MiXCR, listing each CDR3 protein once. The sample consists of some 1.1 million distinct CDR3 sequences, about 40% of them appearing once. What was sequenced was peripheral blood or thyroid tissue (not recorded which). The receptors originated from an adult man with Graves' hyperthyroidism.

The chain joins TRBV29-1 to TRBJ2-5, with D perhaps matching TRBD1 (6 bases). This CDR3 region has 13 residues. Germline loops: CDR1 SQVTM, CDR2 ANQGSEA. V shed 2 bases and J shed 2 bases, with 9 bases lying between them. The CDR3 nucleotides read TGCAGCGTTGAAAGAACAGGGCAAGAGACCCAGTACTTC. Amino acid sequence: CSVERTGQETQYF.

This clonotype was seen a single time. The chain links TRBV19 to TRBJ1-5; D not certain. Germline CDR1 reads LNHDA; CDR2 reads SQIVND (reference sequence). There are 14 residues in the CDR3. V dropped 9 bases and J dropped 0 bases, with 12 bases sitting between them. CDR3 sequence (DNA): TGTGCCAGCAGTCCCCGGCCTAGCAATCAGCCCCAGCATTTT. It encodes CASSPRPSNQPQHF.

The table lists this clonotype with a few counts. The chain combines TRBV12-3 or TRBV12-4 with TRBJ2-5; D possibly corresponds to TRBD2 (5 bases). The CDR3 extends over 14 amino acids. V was shortened by 3 bases and J by 2 bases, with 10 bases between the two germline ends. CDR3 DNA: TGTGCCAGCAGTTTGTACGGGAAACAAGAGACCCAGTACTTC. Translated: CASSLYGKQETQYF.

Many counts were recorded for this clonotype. The chain is built from TRBV20-1 and TRBJ1-1, with 7 bases fitting TRBD1. This CDR3 is built from 14 residues. Germline values: CDR1 DFQATT, CDR2 SNEGSKA (reference sequence). V shed 6 bases and J 0 bases; nucleotides not matched to a gene: 7. The CDR3 DNA follows: TGCAGTGCCCCGGGACAGAGGATGAACACTGAAGCTTTCTTT. This encodes CSAPGQRMNTEAFF.

In its sample, this clonotype was seen many times. Relative to the germline gene, one junction end is altered; a read error may explain this. The rearrangement uses TRBV12-3 or TRBV12-4 and TRBJ2-7; 7 nucleotides align to TRBD2. The CDR3 sequence is 13 residues long. Here the CDR3 reads CASSLADPYEQYF. In DNA form, the CDR3 reads TGTGCCAGCAGTCTAGCGGACCCTTACGAGCAGTACTTC.

V gene TRBV7-9 combines with J gene TRBJ1-5; 9 positions match TRBD1. V was clipped by 5 bases and J by 11 bases; unmatched bases: 10. Germline CDR1 SEHNR, CDR2 FQNEAQ (reference sequence). The CDR3 is 14 amino acids. In nucleotides, the CDR3 is TGTGCCAGCAGCAAAGGGACAGGGAAAGAGACCCAGCATTTT. Amino acids: CASSKGTGKETQHF.

This clonotype was counted at least ten times. In nucleotides, the CDR3 is TGCGCCAGCAGCCAAACCGTACGGGGAGGGTCACCCCTCCACTTT. Its translation: CASSQTVRGGSPLHF. This chain uses TRBV4-3 with TRBJ1-6, with D unclear. V lost 2 bases, J lost 10 bases, and 15 bases lay in between. Germline V gives CDR1 LGHNA, CDR2 YSLEER. The CDR3 has 15 amino acids.